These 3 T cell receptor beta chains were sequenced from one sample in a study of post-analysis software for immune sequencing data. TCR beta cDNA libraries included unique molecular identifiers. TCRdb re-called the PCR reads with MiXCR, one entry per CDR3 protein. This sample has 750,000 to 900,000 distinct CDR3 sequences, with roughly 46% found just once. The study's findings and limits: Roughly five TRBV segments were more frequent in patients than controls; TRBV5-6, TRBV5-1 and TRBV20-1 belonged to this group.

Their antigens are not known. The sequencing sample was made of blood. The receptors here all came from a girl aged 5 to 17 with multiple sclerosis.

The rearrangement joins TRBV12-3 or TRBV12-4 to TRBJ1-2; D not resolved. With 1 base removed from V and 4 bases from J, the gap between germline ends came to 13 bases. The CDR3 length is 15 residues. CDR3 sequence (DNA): TGTGCCAGCAGTTTAGAAGAGGTTTCGGTCTATGGCTACACCTTC. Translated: CASSLEEVSVYGYTF.

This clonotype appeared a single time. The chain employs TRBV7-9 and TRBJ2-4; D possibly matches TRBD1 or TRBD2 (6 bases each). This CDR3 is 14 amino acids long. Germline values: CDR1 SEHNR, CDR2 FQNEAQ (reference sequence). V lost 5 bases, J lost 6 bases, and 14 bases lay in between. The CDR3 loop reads CASSPRGLRNIQYF. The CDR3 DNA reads TGTGCCAGCAGCCCACGGGGGCTGAGAAACATTCAGTACTTC.

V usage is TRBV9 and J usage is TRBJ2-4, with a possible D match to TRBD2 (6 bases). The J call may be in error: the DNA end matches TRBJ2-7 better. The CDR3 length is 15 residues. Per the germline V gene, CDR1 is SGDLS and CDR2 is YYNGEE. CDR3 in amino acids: CASSVAPGVIHEQYF. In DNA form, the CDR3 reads TGTGCCAGCAGCGTAGCGCCGGGAGTAATCCACGAGCAGTACTTC.